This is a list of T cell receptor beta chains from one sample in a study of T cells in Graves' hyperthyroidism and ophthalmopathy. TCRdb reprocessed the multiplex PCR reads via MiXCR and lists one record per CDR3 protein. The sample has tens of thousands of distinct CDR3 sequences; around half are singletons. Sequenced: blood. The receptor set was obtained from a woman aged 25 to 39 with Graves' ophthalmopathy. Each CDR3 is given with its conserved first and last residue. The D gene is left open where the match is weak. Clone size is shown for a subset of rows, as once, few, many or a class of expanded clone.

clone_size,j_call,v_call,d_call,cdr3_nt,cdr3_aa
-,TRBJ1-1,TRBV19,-,TGTGCCGGTAGTATAGGGGTCGCCAACACGGAAGCTTTCTTT,CAGSIGVANTEAFF
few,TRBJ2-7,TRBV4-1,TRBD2,TGCGCCAGCAGCCAAGCGGCCGGGACTAGGGCCCTCGAGCAGTACTTC,CASSQAAGTRALEQYF
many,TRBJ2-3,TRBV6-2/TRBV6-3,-,TGTGCCAGCAGTTACCGTAGCGGCACAGATACGCAGTATTTT,CASSYRSGTDTQYF
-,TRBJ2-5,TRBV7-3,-,TGTGCCAGCAGATGGGGGGCGGGGACCCAGTACTTC,CASRWGAGTQYF
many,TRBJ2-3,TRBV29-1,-,TGCAGCTCGGCTGGGGGGAGCACAGATACGCAGTATTTT,CSSAGGSTDTQYF
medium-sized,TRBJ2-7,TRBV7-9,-,TGTGCCAGCAGCAAAGCGGGTAGCTCCTACGAGCAGTACTTC,CASSKAGSSYEQYF
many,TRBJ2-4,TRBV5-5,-,TGTGCCAGCAGCTTGGACAGCCTCGGAAACATTCAGTACTTC,CASSLDSLGNIQYF
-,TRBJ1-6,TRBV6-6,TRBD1,TGTGCCAGCAGCCCCGGACAGGGTCTCTCACCCCTCCACTTT,CASSPGQGLSPLHF
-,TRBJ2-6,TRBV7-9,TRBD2,TGTGCCAGCAGCTTAGACAGGACTAGCGGGAGATTAGGGGCTGGGGCCAACGTCCTGACTTTC,CASSLDRTSGRLGAGANVLTF
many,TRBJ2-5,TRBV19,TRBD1,TGTGCCAGTAGTACCGGACAGGGCAGAGGGGAGACCCAGTACTTC,CASSTGQGRGETQYF
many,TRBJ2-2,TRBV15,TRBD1,TGTGCCACCAGCAGAGGCCTAACGTACAGGGGCACCGGGGAGCTGTTTTTT,CATSRGLTYRGTGELFF
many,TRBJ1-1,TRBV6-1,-,TGTGCCAGCAGTGAATCGGGGGTAGCGGCTTTCTTT,CASSESGVAAFF
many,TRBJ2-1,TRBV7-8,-,TGTGCCAGCAGCCAAGGGGGGGACTGGACGTGGAATGAGCAGTTCTTC,CASSQGGDWTWNEQFF
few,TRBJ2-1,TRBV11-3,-,TGTGCCAGCAGCTTAAGGAGGAGAGGGTCTACTGACAAGGAGCAGTTCTTC,CASSLRRRGSTDKEQFF
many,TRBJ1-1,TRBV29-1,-,TGCAGCGTTGAAGAGGGGGGCGGAATTTTCTTT,CSVEEGGGIFF
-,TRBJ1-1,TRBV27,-,TGTGCCAGCAGTTTGGGACAACTTGAAGCTTTCTTT,CASSLGQLEAFF
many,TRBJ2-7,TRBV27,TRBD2,TGTGCCAGCAGTCGGCCTAGCGGGGGGTTTCGGGAGCAGTACTTC,CASSRPSGGFREQYF
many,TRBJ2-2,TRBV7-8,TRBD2,TGTGCCAGCAGGTGGAAGTCTAGCGGGAGTTCCGGGGAGCTGTTTTTT,CASRWKSSGSSGELFF
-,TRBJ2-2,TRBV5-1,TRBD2,TGCGCCAGCAGCTTCGGACTAGCGGTAAACACCGGGGAGCTGTTTTTT,CASSFGLAVNTGELFF
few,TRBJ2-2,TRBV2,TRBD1,TGCGCCAGCAGCACCCGACAGGGGGCCACCGGGGAGCCGTTTTTT,CASSTRQGATGEPFF
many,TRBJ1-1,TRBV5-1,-,TGCGCCAGCAGCTTGGCCGGAGGTTACACTGAAGCTTTCTTT,CASSLAGGYTEAFF
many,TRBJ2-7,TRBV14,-,TGTGCCAGCAGCCAAGAAACATTGAGGGAGGAGGTTGACGAGCAGTACTTC,CASSQETLREEVDEQYF
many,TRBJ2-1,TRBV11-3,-,TGTGCCAGCAGCTCAGACTCCTACAATGAGCAGTTCTTC,CASSSDSYNEQFF
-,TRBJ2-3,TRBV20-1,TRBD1,TGCAGTGCTAAACCCCCCGACAGGGGTAATGAGCAGTATTTT,CSAKPPDRGNEQYF
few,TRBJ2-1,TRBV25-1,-,TGTGCCAGCAGTGCTTGGGACACCTACAATGAGCAGTTCTTC,CASSAWDTYNEQFF
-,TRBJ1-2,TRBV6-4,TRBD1,TGTGCCAGCAGTCACGGGACAGGGGATTTGGGCTACACCTTC,CASSHGTGDLGYTF
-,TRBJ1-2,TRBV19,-,TGTGCCAGTAGTGTAACCTCAGGGTTTAACTATGGCTACACCTTC,CASSVTSGFNYGYTF
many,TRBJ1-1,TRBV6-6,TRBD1,TGTGCCAGCAGTTACTCACAGGGGGCTTCGGCTGAAGCTTTCTTT,CASSYSQGASAEAFF
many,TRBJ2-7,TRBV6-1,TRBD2,TGTGCCAGCACTAGCGGACTAGCGGCACACGAGCAGTACTTC,CASTSGLAAHEQYF
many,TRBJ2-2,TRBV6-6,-,TGTGCCAGCTTTCGGGACGGGGGTCCCGGGGAGCTGTTTTTT,CASFRDGGPGELFF
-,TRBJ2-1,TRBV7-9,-,TGTGCCAGCAGTCAGGGGCAGTTCTTC,CASSQGQFF
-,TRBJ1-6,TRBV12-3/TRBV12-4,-,TGTGCCAGCGGGCGGACAGCCCTCCACTTT,CASGRTALHF
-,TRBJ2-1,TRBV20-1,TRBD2,TGCAGTGCTAGACAGACTAGCGGGAGGGCCACTGAGCAGTTCTTC,CSARQTSGRATEQFF
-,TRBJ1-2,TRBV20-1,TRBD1,TGCAGTGCTAGAGTCATCGGGACAGGGGCCCTTAGTTATGGCTACACCTTC,CSARVIGTGALSYGYTF
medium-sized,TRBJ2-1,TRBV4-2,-,TGTGCCAGCAGCCAAGAATACGGGGATGAGCAGTTCTTC,CASSQEYGDEQFF
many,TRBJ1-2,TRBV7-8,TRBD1,TGTGCCAGCAGCTTGGGGACAGGAGGCTATGGCTACACCTTC,CASSLGTGGYGYTF
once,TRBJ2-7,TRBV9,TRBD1,TGTGCCAGCAGCAAAAGGACAGGGGGCGGCGAGCAGTACTTC,CASSKRTGGGEQYF
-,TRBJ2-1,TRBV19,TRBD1,TGTGCCAGTAGTTTGACAGGGGGATTTAGGTCCTACAATGAGCAGTTCTTC,CASSLTGGFRSYNEQFF
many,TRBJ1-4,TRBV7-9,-,TGTGCCAGCAGCTTAATTGTTTGGGCCTCTAATGAAAAACTGTTTTTT,CASSLIVWASNEKLFF
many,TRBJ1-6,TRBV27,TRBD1,TGTGCCAGCAGTCGACAGGGAATGGGTTCACCCCTCCACTTT,CASSRQGMGSPLHF
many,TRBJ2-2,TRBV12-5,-,TGTGCTAGTGGTTTGGGGGGAGAGCTGTTTTTT,CASGLGGELFF
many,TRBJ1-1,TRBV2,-,TGTGCCAGCAGTGATCAGGGGTCCCGGACTGAAGCTTTCTTT,CASSDQGSRTEAFF
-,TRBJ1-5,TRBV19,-,TGTGCCTCCAGTAGGCGAGGGCTGGTCAATCAGCCCCAGCATTTT,CASSRRGLVNQPQHF
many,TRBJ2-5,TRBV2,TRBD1,TGTGCCAGCAGGTCCCGGGACAGGGGATGGGGGGAGACCCAGTACTTC,CASRSRDRGWGETQYF
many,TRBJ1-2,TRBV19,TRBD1,TGTGCCAGTAGCCCCCGAGCCACCGGGACAGGGATAGGCTACACCTTC,CASSPRATGTGIGYTF
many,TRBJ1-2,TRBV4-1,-,TGCGCCAGCAGCCAAGGACCTTGGCCTGACTATGGCTACACCTTC,CASSQGPWPDYGYTF
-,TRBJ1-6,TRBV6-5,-,TGTGCCAGCAGTGAGGGGGGGAATTCACCCCTCCACTTT,CASSEGGNSPLHF
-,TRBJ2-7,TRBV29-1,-,TGCAGCGTTGAAGCGGGCGCGACCTACGAGCAGTACTTC,CSVEAGATYEQYF
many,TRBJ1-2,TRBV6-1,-,TGTGCCAGCAGTGAAGCCGAAGGGTGGGGGCAGGACTATGGCTACACCTTC,CASSEAEGWGQDYGYTF
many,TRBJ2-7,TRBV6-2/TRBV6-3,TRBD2,TGTGCCAGCCTACGCGGGGGTAGTTCCTACGAGCAGTACTTC,CASLRGGSSYEQYF
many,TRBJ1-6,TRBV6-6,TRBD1,TGTGCCAGCGGACCCCGGGACAGCTTGATTTATAATTCACCCCTCCACTTT,CASGPRDSLIYNSPLHF
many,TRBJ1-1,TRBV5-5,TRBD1,TGTGCCAGCAGCTTGACTAAGCAGGGGGGGACTGAAGCTTTCTTT,CASSLTKQGGTEAFF
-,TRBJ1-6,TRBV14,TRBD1,TGTGCCAGCAGCTCGGGACAGGGGGATTCACCCCTCCACTTT,CASSSGQGDSPLHF
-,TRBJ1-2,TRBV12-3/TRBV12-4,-,TGTGCCAGCAGTTGGAGGGGCGGGGGTGGCTACACCTTC,CASSWRGGGGYTF
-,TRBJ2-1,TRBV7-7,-,TGTGCTAGCAGCTTAACGAGGTCAGAAAATGAGCAGTTCTTC,CASSLTRSENEQFF
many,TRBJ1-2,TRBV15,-,TGTGCCACCGGGCCTTACACCTTC,CATGPYTF
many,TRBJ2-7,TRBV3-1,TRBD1,TGTGCCAGCAGCCACCGGGACAGGGCCTACGAGCAGTACTTC,CASSHRDRAYEQYF